The T cell receptor beta chain described here comes from a study of shared clonotypes between healthy human individuals. Clones were read by immunoSEQ multiplex PCR, and TCRdb kept only the in-frame ones, dropping some. The sample has about 2,500,000 clones; roughly 92% are singletons. This CDR3 has 19 residues. Germline assignment: CDR1 SGHRS and CDR2 YFSETQ. The V end lost 4 bases, the J end lost 0 bases, and 25 bases lay between the germline ends. This receptor was identified in a man younger than 35 in good health. The sequencing sample was made of naive CD4+ T cells sorted from blood. Subset defined: CD45RA+ positively selected. The chain joins TRBV5-1 to TRBJ1-1, with a tentative D call TRBD1 (5 bases). The CDR3 DNA reads TGCGCCAGCAGCCCCCGGGAGCAGGCTTTGGCGGACATGAACACTGAAGCTTTCTTT. As protein: CASSPREQALADMNTEAFF.